This T cell receptor beta chain was recorded in a study of cytomegalovirus exposure and HLA in healthy donors. There are a few counts of this clone. Its antigen is undetermined. A multiplex PCR was run with 60 Vbeta primers and 13 Jbeta primers. TCRdb's copy holds only in-frame clones and misses some; the assay was immunoSEQ multiplex PCR. The sample has 70,000 to 85,000 clones; over 70% are singletons. Study-wide results and limits: After further analysis at a later stage, around 17,000 TCR beta sequences were associated with HLA alleles at 0.05 false discovery rate.

The clonotype was recovered from a man in his forties in good health and CMV-seropositive. Sequencing was performed on PBMCs.

This chain's CDR3 is CASSSGHWAYEQYF. The CDR3, as DNA: TGTGCCAGCAGCTCGGGACACTGGGCCTACGAGCAGTACTTC. V is TRBV7-2 and J is TRBJ2-7, with D tentatively TRBD1 (6 bases). Deletions cut 4 bases from V and 2 bases from J, with 12 bases between. Germline V CDR1 and CDR2: SGHTA, FQGNSA. The CDR3 covers 14 residues.